The entry below gives a single T cell receptor beta chain sequence along with its context. The sample is drawn from a study of CD8+ T cells in alopecia areata. Trimming removed 4 bases at V and 1 base at J, with 20 bases between. The germline V gene has CDR1 SGHVS and CDR2 FQNEAQ. The CDR3 loop spans 19 amino acids. Isolated RNA was reverse transcribed into cDNA used as the sequencing template. TCRdb keeps only in-frame clones here, not all; method: immunoSEQ multiplex PCR. Of 210,000 or so clones in the sample, over 60% are singletons; the top ten hold 1% to 1.5%. Sample treatment: oral pan-JAK inhibitor, 5-10 mg twice daily.

The chain links TRBV7-8 to TRBJ2-6; D assignment may be TRBD1 or TRBD2 (5 bases each). Sequencing was performed on CD4+ T cells sorted from blood, taken around week 42, from a patient treated with tofacitinib. The sequence derives from a human donor with alopecia areata. The CDR3 DNA is TGTGCCAGCAGCTATCTGACCGGGACCGGACCTTCTGGGGCCAACGTCCTGACTTTC. Its protein product is CASSYLTGTGPSGANVLTF.